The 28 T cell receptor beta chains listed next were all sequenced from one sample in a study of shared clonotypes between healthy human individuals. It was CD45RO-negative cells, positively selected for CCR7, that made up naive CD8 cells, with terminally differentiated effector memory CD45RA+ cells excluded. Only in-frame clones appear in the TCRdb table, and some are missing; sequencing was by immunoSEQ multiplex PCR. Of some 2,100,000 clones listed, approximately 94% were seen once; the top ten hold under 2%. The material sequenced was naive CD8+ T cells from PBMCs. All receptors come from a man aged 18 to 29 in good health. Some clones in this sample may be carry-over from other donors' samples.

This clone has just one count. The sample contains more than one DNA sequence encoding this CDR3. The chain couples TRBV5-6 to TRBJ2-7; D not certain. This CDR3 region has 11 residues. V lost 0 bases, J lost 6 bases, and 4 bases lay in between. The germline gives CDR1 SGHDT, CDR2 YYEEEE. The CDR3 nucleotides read TGTGCCAGCAGCTTGGCTACCGAGCAGTACTTC. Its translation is CASSLATEQYF. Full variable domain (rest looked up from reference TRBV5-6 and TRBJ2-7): DAGVTQSPTHLIKTRGQQVTLRCSPKSGHDTVSWYQQALGQGPQFIFQYYEEEERQRGNFPDRFSGHQFPNYSSELNVNALLLGDSALYLCASSLATEQYFGPGTRLTVT.

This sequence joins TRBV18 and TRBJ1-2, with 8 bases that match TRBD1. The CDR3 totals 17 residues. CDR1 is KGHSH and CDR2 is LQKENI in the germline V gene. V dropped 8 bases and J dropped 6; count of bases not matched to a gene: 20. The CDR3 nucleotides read TGTGCCAGCACCACACCCTCACTCGCCGGACAGGGTCATGGCTACACCTTC. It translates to CASTTPSLAGQGHGYTF.

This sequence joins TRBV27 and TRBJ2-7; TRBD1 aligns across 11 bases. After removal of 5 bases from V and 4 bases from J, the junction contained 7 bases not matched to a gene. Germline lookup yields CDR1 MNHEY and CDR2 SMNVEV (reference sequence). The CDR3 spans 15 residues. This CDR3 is CASSTRTGGRYEQYF. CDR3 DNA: TGTGCCAGCAGTACTCGGACAGGGGGCAGGTACGAGCAGTACTTC.

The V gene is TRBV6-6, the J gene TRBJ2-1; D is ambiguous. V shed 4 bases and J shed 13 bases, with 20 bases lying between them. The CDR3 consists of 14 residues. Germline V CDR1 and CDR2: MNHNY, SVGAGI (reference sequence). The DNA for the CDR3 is TGTGCCAGCAGTTTAAACCCGACGGGCTTTGGACAGTTCTTC. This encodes CASSLNPTGFGQFF.

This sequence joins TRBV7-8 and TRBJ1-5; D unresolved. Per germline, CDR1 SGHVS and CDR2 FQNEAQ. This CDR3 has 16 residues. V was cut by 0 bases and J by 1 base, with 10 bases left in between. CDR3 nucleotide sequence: TGTGCCAGCAGCTTAGCGGGAGCTTCAAGCAATCAGCCCCAGCATTTT. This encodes CASSLAGASSNQPQHF.

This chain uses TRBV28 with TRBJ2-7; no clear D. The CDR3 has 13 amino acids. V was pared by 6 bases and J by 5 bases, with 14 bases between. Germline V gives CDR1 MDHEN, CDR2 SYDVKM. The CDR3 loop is CASRSPGSNEQYF. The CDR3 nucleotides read TGTGCCAGCAGGAGTCCGGGTAGCAACGAGCAGTACTTC.

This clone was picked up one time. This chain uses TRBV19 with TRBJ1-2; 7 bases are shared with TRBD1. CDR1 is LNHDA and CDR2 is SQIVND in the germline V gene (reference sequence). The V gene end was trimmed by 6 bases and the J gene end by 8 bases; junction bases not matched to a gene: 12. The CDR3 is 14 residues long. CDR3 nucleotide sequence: TGTGCCAGTAGGGAGACAGGGCAAAGGAGAGGCTACACCTTC. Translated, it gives CASRETGQRRGYTF.

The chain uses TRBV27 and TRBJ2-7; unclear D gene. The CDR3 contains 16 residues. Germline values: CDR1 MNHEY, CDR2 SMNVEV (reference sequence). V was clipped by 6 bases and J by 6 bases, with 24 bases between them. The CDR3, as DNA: TGTGCCAGCAGCCCAGGCCTATTGTCGTACGGTGGCGAGCAGTACTTC. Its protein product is CASSPGLLSYGGEQYF.

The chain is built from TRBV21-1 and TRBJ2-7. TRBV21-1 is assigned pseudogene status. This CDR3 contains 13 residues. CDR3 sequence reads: CASSKAVNYEQYF. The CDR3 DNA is TGTGCCAGCAGCAAAGCGGTAAACTACGAGCAGTACTTC.

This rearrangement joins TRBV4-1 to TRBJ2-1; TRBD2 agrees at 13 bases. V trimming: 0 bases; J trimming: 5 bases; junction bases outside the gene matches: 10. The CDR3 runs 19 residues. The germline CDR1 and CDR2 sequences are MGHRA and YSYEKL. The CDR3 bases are TGCGCCAGCAGCCAAGATTGGTTTCCCGGACTAGCGGGAGACAATGAGCAGTTCTTC. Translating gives CASSQDWFPGLAGDNEQFF.

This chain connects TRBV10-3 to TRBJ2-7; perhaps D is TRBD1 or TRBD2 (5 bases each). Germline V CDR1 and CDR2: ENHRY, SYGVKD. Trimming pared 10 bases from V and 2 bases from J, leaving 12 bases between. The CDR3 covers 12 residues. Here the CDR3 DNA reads TGTGCCACCAGGGACGGGACCTACGAGCAGTACTTC. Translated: CATRDGTYEQYF.

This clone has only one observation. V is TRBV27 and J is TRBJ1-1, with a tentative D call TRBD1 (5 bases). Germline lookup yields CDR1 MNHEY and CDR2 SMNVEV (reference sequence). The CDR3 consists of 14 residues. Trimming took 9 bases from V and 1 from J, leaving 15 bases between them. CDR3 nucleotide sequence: TGTGCCAGTACCTCCGTGGGGACGAACACTGAAGCTTTCTTT. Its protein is CASTSVGTNTEAFF.

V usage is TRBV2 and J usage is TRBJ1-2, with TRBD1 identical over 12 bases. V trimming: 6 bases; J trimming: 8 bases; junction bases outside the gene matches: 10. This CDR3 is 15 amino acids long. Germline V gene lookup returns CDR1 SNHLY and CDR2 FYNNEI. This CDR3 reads CASSVDGTGGFGYTF. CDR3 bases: TGTGCCAGCAGCGTCGACGGGACAGGGGGCTTCGGCTACACCTTC.

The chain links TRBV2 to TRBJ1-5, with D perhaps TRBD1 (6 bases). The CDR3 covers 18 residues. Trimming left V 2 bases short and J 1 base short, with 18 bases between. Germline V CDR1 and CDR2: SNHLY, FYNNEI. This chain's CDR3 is CASSETGVGGPSNQPQHF. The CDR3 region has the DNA TGTGCCAGCAGTGAAACCGGGGTAGGGGGGCCCAGCAATCAGCCCCAGCATTTT.

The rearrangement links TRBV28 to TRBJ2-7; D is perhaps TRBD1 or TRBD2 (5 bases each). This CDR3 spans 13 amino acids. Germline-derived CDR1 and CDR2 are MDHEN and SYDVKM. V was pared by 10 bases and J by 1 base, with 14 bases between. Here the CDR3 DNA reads TGTGCCATCCGGGACCTAATGTCCTACGAGCAGTACTTC. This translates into CAIRDLMSYEQYF. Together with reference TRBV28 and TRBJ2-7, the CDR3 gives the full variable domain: DVKVTQSSRYLVKRTGEKVFLECVQDMDHENMFWYRQDPGLGLRLIYFSYDVKMKEKGDIPEGYSVSREKKERFSLILESASTNQTSMYLCAIRDLMSYEQYFGPGTRLTVT.

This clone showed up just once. The CDR3 bases are TGTGCCAGTGGGATGGGTGGGGAGGCCACTGAAGCTTTCTTT. It is translated as CASGMGGEATEAFF. V and J are TRBV13 and TRBJ1-1; no reliable D call. CDR1 and CDR2 (germline): PRHDT, FYEKMQ (reference sequence). V lost 9 bases and J 4 bases, leaving 18 bases between the germline ends. This CDR3 region has 14 residues.

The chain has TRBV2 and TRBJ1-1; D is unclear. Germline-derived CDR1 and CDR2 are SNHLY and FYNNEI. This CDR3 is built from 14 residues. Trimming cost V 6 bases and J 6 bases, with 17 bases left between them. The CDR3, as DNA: TGTGCCAGCAGGGACCCACGGTATGGGGCTGAAGCTTTCTTT. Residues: CASRDPRYGAEAFF.

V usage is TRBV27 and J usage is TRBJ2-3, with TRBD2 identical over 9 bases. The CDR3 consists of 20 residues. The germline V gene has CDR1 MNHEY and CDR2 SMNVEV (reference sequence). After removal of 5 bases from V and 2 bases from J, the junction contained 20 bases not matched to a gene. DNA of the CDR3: TGTGCCAGCAGTGTCGCTTTTGGGCGGGAGGGCCATCCTCCCACAGATACGCAGTATTTT. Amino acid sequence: CASSVAFGREGHPPTDTQYF.

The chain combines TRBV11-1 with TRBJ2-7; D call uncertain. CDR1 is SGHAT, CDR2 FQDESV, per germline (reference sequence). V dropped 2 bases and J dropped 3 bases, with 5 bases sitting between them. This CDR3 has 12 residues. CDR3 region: CASSLKDYEQYF. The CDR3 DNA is TGTGCCAGCAGCTTAAAAGACTACGAGCAGTACTTC.

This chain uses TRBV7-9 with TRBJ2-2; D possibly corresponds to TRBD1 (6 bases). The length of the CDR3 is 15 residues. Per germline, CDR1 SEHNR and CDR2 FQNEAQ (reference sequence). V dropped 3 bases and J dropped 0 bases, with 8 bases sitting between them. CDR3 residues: CASSLGHSNTGELFF. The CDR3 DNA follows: TGTGCCAGCAGCTTGGGACATTCGAACACCGGGGAGCTGTTTTTT.

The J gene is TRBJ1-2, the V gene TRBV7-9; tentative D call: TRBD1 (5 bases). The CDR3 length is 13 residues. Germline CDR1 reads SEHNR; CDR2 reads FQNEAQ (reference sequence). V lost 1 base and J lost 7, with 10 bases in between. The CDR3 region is CASSLGGAGGYTF. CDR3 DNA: TGTGCCAGCAGCTTAGGAGGGGCGGGTGGCTACACCTTC.

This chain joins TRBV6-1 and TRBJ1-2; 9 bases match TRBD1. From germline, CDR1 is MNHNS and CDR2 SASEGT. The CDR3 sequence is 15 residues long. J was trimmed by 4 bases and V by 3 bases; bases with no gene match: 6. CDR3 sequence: CASSEDRGEAYGYTF. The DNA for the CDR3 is TGTGCCAGCAGTGAGGACAGGGGCGAGGCCTATGGCTACACCTTC.

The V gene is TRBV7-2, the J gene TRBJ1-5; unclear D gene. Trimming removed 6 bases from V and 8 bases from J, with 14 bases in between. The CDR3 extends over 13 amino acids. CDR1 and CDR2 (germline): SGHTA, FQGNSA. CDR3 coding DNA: TGTGCCAGCAGTCCAACCTGGGGAGAGCCCCAGCATTTT. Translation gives CASSPTWGEPQHF.

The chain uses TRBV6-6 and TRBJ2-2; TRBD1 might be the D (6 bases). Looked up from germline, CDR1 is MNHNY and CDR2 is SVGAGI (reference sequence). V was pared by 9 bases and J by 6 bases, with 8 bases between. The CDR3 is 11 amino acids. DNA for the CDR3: TGTGCCAGACAGGGTGCCGGGGAGCTGTTTTTT. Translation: CARQGAGELFF.

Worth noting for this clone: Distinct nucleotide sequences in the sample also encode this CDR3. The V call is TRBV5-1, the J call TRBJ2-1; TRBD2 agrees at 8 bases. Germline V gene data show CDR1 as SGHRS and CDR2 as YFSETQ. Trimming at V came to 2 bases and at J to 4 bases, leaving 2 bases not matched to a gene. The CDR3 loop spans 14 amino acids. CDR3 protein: CASSLAGEYNEQFF. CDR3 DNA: TGCGCCAGCAGCTTAGCGGGAGAGTACAATGAGCAGTTCTTC.

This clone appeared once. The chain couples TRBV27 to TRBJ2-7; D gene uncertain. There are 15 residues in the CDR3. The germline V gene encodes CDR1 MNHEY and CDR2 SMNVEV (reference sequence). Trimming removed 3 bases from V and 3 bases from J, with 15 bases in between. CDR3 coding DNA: TGTGCCAGCAGTTTTTCCGCAAACAAGTACTACGAGCAGTACTTC. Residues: CASSFSANKYYEQYF.

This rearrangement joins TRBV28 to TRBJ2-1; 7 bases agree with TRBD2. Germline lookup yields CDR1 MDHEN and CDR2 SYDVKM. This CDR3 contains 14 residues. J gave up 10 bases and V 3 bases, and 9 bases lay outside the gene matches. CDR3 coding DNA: TGTGCCAGCAGTTTGGTAGGGACTAACGCGGAGCAGTTCTTC. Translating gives CASSLVGTNAEQFF.

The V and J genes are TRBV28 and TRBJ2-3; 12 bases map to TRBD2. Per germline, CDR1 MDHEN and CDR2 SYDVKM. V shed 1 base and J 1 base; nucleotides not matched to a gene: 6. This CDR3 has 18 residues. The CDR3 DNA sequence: TGTGCCAGCAGTTTATTTCTAGCGGGAGGGCCCGGCACAGATACGCAGTATTTT. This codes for CASSLFLAGGPGTDTQYF.